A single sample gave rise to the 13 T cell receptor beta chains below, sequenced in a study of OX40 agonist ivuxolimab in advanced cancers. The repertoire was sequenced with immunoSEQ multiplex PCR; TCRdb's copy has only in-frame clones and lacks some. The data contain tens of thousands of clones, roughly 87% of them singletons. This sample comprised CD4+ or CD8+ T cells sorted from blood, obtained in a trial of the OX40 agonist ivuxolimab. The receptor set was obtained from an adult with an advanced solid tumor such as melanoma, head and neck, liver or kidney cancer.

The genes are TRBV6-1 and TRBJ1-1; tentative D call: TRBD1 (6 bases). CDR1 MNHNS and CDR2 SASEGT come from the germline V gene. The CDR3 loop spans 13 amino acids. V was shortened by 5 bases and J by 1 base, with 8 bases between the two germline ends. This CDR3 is CASSRQANTEAFF. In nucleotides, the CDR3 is TGTGCCAGCAGTAGACAGGCGAACACTGAAGCTTTCTTT.

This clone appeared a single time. The chain's CDR3 is CASSLAGGRRNGYTF. The CDR3 DNA follows: TGTGCCAGCAGCCTCGCTGGGGGGCGTAGGAATGGCTACACCTTC. The chain has TRBV5-4 and TRBJ1-2, with D possibly being TRBD1 (6 bases). V lost 4 bases to trimming and J lost 6 bases, with 19 bases between them. CDR1 SGHNT and CDR2 YYREEE come from the germline V gene (reference sequence). The CDR3 is made up of 15 amino acids. Supplemented by reference TRBV5-4 and TRBJ1-2, the full variable domain reads ETGVTQSPTHLIKTRGQQVTLRCSSQSGHNTVSWYQQALGQGPQFIFQYYREEENGRGNFPPRFSGLQFPNYSSELNVNALELDDSALYLCASSLAGGRRNGYTFGSGTRLTVV.

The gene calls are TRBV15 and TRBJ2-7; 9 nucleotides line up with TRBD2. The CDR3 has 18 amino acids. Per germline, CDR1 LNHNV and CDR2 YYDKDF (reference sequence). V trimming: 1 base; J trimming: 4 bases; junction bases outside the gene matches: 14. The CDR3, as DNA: TGTGCCACCAGCAGAGGAGGGTCGTCGCGGGGGGGATCTTACGAGCAGTACTTC. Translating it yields CATSRGGSSRGGSYEQYF. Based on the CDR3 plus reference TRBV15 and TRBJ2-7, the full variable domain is DAMVIQNPRYQVTQFGKPVTLSCSQTLNHNVMYWYQQKSSQAPKLLFHYYDKDFNNEADTPDNFQSRRPNTSFCFLDIRSPGLGDTAMYLCATSRGGSSRGGSYEQYFGPGTRLTVT.

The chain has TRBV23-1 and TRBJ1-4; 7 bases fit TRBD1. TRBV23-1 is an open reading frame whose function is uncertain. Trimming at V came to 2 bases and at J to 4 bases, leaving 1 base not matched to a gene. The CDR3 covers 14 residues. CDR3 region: CASSQNRGNEKLFF. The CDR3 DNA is TGCGCCAGCAGTCAAAACAGGGGTAATGAAAAACTGTTTTTT.

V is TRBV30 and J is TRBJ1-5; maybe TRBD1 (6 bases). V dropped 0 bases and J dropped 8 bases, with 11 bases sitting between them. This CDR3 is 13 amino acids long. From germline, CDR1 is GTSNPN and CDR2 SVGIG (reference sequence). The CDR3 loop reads CAWSVGGSEPQHF. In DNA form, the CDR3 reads TGTGCCTGGAGTGTAGGGGGGTCGGAGCCCCAGCATTTT. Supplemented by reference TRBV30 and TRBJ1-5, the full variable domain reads SQTIHQWPATLVQPVGSPLSLECTVEGTSNPNLYWYRQAAGRGLQLLFYSVGIGQISSEVPQNLSASRPQDRQFILSSKKLLLSDSGFYLCAWSVGGSEPQHFGDGTRLSIL.

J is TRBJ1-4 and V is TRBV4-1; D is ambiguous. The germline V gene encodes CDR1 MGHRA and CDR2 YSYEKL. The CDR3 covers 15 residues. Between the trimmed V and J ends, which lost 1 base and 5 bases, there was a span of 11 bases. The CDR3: CASSQGETRNEKLFF. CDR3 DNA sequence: TGCGCCAGCAGCCAAGGAGAGACAAGAAATGAAAAACTGTTTTTT.

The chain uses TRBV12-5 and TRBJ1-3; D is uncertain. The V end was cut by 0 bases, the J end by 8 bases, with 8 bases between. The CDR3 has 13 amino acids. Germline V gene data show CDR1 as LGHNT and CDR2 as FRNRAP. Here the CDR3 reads CASGLVEGHTIYF. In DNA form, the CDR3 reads TGTGCTAGTGGTTTGGTCGAGGGTCACACCATATATTTT.

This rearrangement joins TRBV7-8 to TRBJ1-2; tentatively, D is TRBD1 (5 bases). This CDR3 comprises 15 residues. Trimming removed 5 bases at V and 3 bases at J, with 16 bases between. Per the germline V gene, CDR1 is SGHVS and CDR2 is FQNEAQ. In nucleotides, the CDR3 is TGTGCCAGCAGCCTCGGTGGGGGGGTTGACTATGGCTACACCTTC. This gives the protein CASSLGGGVDYGYTF.

The CDR3 protein is CAWKRDRGPYSPLHF. As DNA, the CDR3 is TGTGCCTGGAAAAGGGACAGGGGGCCGTATTCACCCCTCCACTTT. V is TRBV30 and J is TRBJ1-6, with 12 bases lining up with TRBD1. The CDR3 length is 15 residues. Trimming cost V 4 bases and J 8 bases; bases outside gene matches: 6. CDR1 and CDR2 from the germline V gene are GTSNPN and SVGIG (reference sequence).

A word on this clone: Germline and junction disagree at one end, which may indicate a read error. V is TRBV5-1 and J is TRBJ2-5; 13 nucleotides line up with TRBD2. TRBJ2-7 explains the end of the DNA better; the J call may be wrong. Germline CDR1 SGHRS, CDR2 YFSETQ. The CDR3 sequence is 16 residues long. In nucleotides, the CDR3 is TGCGCCAGCGGCTTGGGGACTAGCGGGGCCTATGACGAGCAGTACTTC. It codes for CASGLGTSGAYDEQYF.

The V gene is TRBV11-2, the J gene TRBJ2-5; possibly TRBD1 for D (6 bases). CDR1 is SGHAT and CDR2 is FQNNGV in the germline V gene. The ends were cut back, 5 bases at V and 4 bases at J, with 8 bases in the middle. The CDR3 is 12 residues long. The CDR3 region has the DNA TGTGCCAGCAGCACGGACAGAGAGACCCAGTACTTC. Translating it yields CASSTDRETQYF.

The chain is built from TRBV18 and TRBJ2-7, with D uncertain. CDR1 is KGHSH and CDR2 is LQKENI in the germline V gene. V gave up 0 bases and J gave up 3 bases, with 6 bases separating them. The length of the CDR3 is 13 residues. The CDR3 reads CASSPPGIYEQYF. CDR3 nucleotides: TGTGCCAGCTCACCACCAGGAATCTACGAGCAGTACTTC. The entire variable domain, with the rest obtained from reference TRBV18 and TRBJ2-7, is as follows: NAGVMQNPRHLVRRRGQEARLRCSPMKGHSHVYWYRQLPEEGLKFMVYLQKENIIDESGMPKERFSAEFPKEGPSILRIQQVVRGDSAAYFCASSPPGIYEQYFGPGTRLTVT.

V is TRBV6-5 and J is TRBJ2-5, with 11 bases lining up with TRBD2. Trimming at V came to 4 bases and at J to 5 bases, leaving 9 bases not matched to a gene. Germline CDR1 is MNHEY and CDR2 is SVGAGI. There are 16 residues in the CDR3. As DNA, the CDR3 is TGTGCCAGCAGTTCTAGCGGGGGGAATTCATGGGAGACCCAGTACTTC. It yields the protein CASSSSGGNSWETQYF.